The entry below gives a single T cell receptor beta chain sequence along with its context. Its antigen is unknown. Employing constant-segment primers, 5'RACE generated TCR alpha and TCR beta cDNA libraries bearing sample barcodes and UMIs. TCRdb independently ran MiXCR on the 5' RACE reads; one entry per CDR3 protein. Of 55,000 to 75,000 distinct CDR3 sequences listed, around a quarter are singletons. This sample is drawn from a study of T-cell memory formation after mild COVID-19. Study context: The study found TCR clusters largely donor specific.

There are 14 residues in the CDR3. The germline V gene encodes CDR1 SEHNR and CDR2 FQNEAQ (reference sequence). Trimming left V 5 bases short and J 6 bases short, with 16 bases between. Study conclusions and caveats: Clones that contracted from day 15 to 85 were balanced CD4/CD8, while later expanders leaned CD4+. Confirmation was lacking for SARS-CoV-2 specificity of second-wave clones that peaked on day 37.

The rearrangement joins TRBV7-9 to TRBJ2-5, with D unclear. This TCR derives from a man aged 18 to 29 who had mild COVID-19 (a few samples of this study predate the infection). Cell type and time point are not known. The sample consisted of PBMCs or a T cell subset sorted from them (not recorded which). In DNA, the CDR3 is TGTGCCAGCAGCGAGGAAGGCGAATCCAAGACCCAGTACTTC. The encoded protein is CASSEEGESKTQYF.